The clone carrying this TCR beta chain was detected once. Profiling relied on immunoSEQ multiplex PCR, and the TCRdb table lists in-frame clones only, not all of them. The sample lists 150,000 to 200,000 clones; over 85% were seen once. These data belong to a study of control samples from healthy donors and cancer patients. The CDR3 is made up of 15 amino acids. V lost 2 bases, J lost 5 bases, and 16 bases lay in between. Germline-derived CDR1 and CDR2 are MNHEY and SVGAGI. The chain has TRBV6-5 and TRBJ2-7, with a possible D match to TRBD1 (5 bases). Material for sequencing was blood. The sequence was obtained from a man between 18 and 35 years old in good health. This CDR3 reads CASSYGGQGTHEQYF. The DNA of the CDR3 is TGTGCCAGCAGTTACGGTGGGCAGGGTACCCACGAGCAGTACTTC.